The 20 T cell receptor beta chains in this list originate from one sample, sequenced in a study of T cells in Graves' hyperthyroidism and ophthalmopathy. The CDR3 regions of TCR beta were amplified from RNA transcripts. HTBI primers were the set used in a first-round RT-PCR of the TCR CDR3. TCRdb ran MiXCR on the multiplex PCR reads and lists one entry per CDR3 protein. This repertoire shows 300,000 to 450,000 distinct CDR3 sequences, approximately 15% found once; its top ten account for 8% to 13%. Source material: blood. These receptors all come from a woman aged 55-70 years with Graves' hyperthyroidism.

The gene calls are TRBV29-1 and TRBJ1-2; D is uncertain. V was pared by 3 bases and J by 8 bases, with 10 bases between. There are 11 residues in the CDR3. Germline V CDR1 and CDR2: SQVTM, ANQGSEA. The CDR3 loop reads CSVEGSHGYTF. The CDR3 coding sequence is TGCAGCGTTGAGGGGAGCCACGGCTACACCTTC.

There are a few counts of this clonotype. V is TRBV11-3 and J is TRBJ2-7, with 7 bases lining up with TRBD1. CDR1 is SGHNT and CDR2 is YENEEA in the germline V gene. CDR3 length equals 13 residues. The V gene end was trimmed by 7 bases and the J gene end by 6 bases; junction bases not matched to a gene: 9. The CDR3 region has the DNA TGTGCCAGCAATAGGGGGCTCGGGGCCGAGCAGTACTTC. Protein sequence: CASNRGLGAEQYF.

This clonotype was observed at least ten times. The chain employs TRBV27 and TRBJ2-5; D is perhaps TRBD2 (7 bases). CDR1 and CDR2 (germline): MNHEY, SMNVEV (reference sequence). The germline V and J ends were trimmed by 4 bases and 5 bases, with 17 bases remaining between them. CDR3 length equals 15 residues. The CDR3, as DNA: TGTGCCAGCAGTTCCGGGATTGGGGGGGCTGAGACCCAGTACTTC. Amino acid sequence: CASSSGIGGAETQYF.

This clonotype has at least ten counts. The J gene is TRBJ2-5, the V gene TRBV7-2, with 7 bases identical to TRBD2. The CDR3 is 15 residues long. CDR1 is SGHTA, CDR2 FQGNSA, per germline. Unmatched junction bases numbered 10, after V lost 5 bases and J lost 4 bases. In nucleotides, the CDR3 is TGTGCCAGCAGCGCTAGCGGTCCCGGGTTAGAGACCCAGTACTTC. Its protein is CASSASGPGLETQYF.

This clonotype was found many times. CDR3 residues: CASSLLHGSYEQYF. In DNA, the CDR3 is TGTGCCAGCAGCTTATTACACGGATCCTACGAGCAGTACTTC. The gene calls are TRBV7-9 and TRBJ2-7; no clear D. The CDR3 sequence is 14 residues long. V was pared by 2 bases and J by 1 base, with 9 bases between. CDR1 SEHNR and CDR2 FQNEAQ come from the germline V gene (reference sequence).

The chain is built from TRBV7-9 and TRBJ1-1; 8 nucleotides align to TRBD1. The germline gives CDR1 SEHNR, CDR2 FQNEAQ (reference sequence). V dropped 5 bases and J dropped 11; count of bases not matched to a gene: 13. This CDR3 is built from 14 residues. The DNA for the CDR3 is TGTGCCAGCAGCACCCAGGGGGCAGGAGCTCTTGCTTTCTTT. Residues: CASSTQGAGALAFF.

The chain is built from TRBV7-9 and TRBJ1-4, with no clear D. The CDR3 consists of 18 residues. Germline V gives CDR1 SEHNR, CDR2 FQNEAQ (reference sequence). Trimming removed 1 base from V and 5 bases from J, with 20 bases in between. CDR3 in amino acids: CASSLVFTRGFGNEKLFF. The CDR3 region has the DNA TGTGCCAGCAGCTTAGTATTTACCCGAGGTTTTGGAAATGAAAAACTGTTTTTT.

This clonotype was picked up many times. CDR3 sequence (DNA): TGTGCCAGCAGTTTAGCGGGGGGGTATACTGAAGCTTTCTTT. It yields the protein CASSLAGGYTEAFF. The V and J genes are TRBV12-3 or TRBV12-4 and TRBJ1-1; weak D call: TRBD1 (5 bases). There are 14 residues in the CDR3. V was pared by 0 bases and J by 5 bases, with 10 bases between.

Ten or more counts support this clonotype. J is TRBJ1-1 and V is TRBV25-1, with a tentative D call TRBD1 (6 bases). Between the trimmed V and J ends, which lost 1 base and 5 bases, there was a span of 11 bases. The CDR3 is 14 residues long. The germline gives CDR1 MGHDK, CDR2 SYGVNS. CDR3 residues: CASSESQGRTEAFF. The CDR3 DNA sequence: TGTGCCAGCAGTGAATCCCAGGGGCGGACTGAAGCTTTCTTT.

J is TRBJ2-7 and V is TRBV4-1; D is unclear. The CDR3 has 14 residues. Germline V gives CDR1 MGHRA, CDR2 YSYEKL. Between the trimmed V and J ends, which lost 3 bases and 3 bases, there was a span of 12 bases. The CDR3, as DNA: TGCGCCAGCAGCCAGACCTCAGGTGACTACGAGCAGTACTTC. This gives the protein CASSQTSGDYEQYF.

This clonotype appeared many times. The V gene is TRBV11-1, the J gene TRBJ1-1; tentative D call: TRBD1 (5 bases). The CDR3 runs to 14 residues. The germline V gene has CDR1 SGHAT and CDR2 FQDESV (reference sequence). V was shortened by 2 bases and J by 2 bases, with 9 bases between the two germline ends. CDR3 amino acids: CASSLQGSNTEAFF. The CDR3 DNA is TGTGCCAGCAGCTTACAGGGCTCCAACACTGAAGCTTTCTTT.

This clonotype has a handful of counts. The CDR3 region has the DNA TGTGCCAGCAGGTCCCTAGCGGCTGGCTACGAGCAGTACTTC. Protein product: CASRSLAAGYEQYF. This sequence joins TRBV6-2 or TRBV6-3 and TRBJ2-7; TRBD2 aligns across 7 bases. Germline CDR1 MNHEY, CDR2 SVGEGT. The CDR3 totals 14 residues. Losses at the gene ends were 6 bases for V and 3 bases for J; bases not matched to a gene: 8.

The genes are TRBV5-5 and TRBJ1-5; the D gene is possibly TRBD1 (5 bases). V dropped 2 bases and J dropped 5 bases, with 17 bases sitting between them. The germline V gene encodes CDR1 SGHKS and CDR2 YYEKEE (reference sequence). This CDR3 spans 16 amino acids. The DNA of the CDR3 is TGTGCCAGCAGCTTCATACCGGGAGACAGCCATCAGCCCCAGCATTTT. This translates into CASSFIPGDSHQPQHF.

This clonotype came up many times. The chain uses TRBV19 and TRBJ1-1; D perhaps matches TRBD1 (6 bases). V shed 8 bases and J shed 1 base, with 17 bases lying between them. Looked up from germline, CDR1 is LNHDA and CDR2 is SQIVND (reference sequence). The CDR3 runs 15 residues. The DNA for the CDR3 is TGTGCCAGTCATGACAGGCCCTCAGGGAACACTGAAGCTTTCTTT. Protein product: CASHDRPSGNTEAFF.

This clonotype occurred many times. The V gene is TRBV18, the J gene TRBJ2-1; D is uncertain. The germline gives CDR1 KGHSH, CDR2 LQKENI. The CDR3 loop spans 13 amino acids. V was trimmed by 3 bases and J by 3 bases, leaving 6 bases between them. CDR3 amino acids: CASSPLDYNEQFF. CDR3 coding DNA: TGTGCCAGCTCACCCCTGGACTACAATGAGCAGTTCTTC.

This clonotype was counted many times. The CDR3 DNA reads TGTGCCAGCAGTTCACAGGGTGGAATATCTAACTATGGCTACACCTTC. This encodes CASSSQGGISNYGYTF. V gene TRBV6-1 combines with J gene TRBJ1-2, with D possibly TRBD1 on 6 matching bases. The germline CDR1 and CDR2 sequences are MNHNS and SASEGT. The germline V and J ends were trimmed by 5 bases and 0 bases, with 16 bases remaining between them. The CDR3 is made up of 16 amino acids.

The chain has TRBV14 and TRBJ1-2; 8 positions match TRBD1. Germline CDR1 reads SGHDN; CDR2 reads FVKESK. Germline trimming cut 6 bases from V and 4 bases from J; bases unmatched to any gene: 10. The CDR3 has 15 amino acids. The CDR3 bases are TGTGCCAGCAGTCAAACCAGGGGGCGTAGCTATGGCTACACCTTC. Translated: CASSQTRGRSYGYTF.

This clonotype was recorded only once. J is TRBJ2-1 and V is TRBV28; 8 bases align to TRBD2. This CDR3 spans 19 amino acids. Germline CDR1 MDHEN, CDR2 SYDVKM. V dropped 0 bases and J dropped 0; count of bases not matched to a gene: 10. The CDR3 protein is CASSLWRWGLGSSYNEQFF. The CDR3 DNA is TGTGCCAGCAGTTTATGGAGATGGGGACTAGGGAGCTCCTACAATGAGCAGTTCTTC. The full variable domain, in which reference TRBV28 and TRBJ2-1 provide the parts outside the CDR3, is DVKVTQSSRYLVKRTGEKVFLECVQDMDHENMFWYRQDPGLGLRLIYFSYDVKMKEKGDIPEGYSVSREKKERFSLILESASTNQTSMYLCASSLWRWGLGSSYNEQFFGPGTRLTVL.

The chain combines TRBV30 with TRBJ2-7, with 8 bases aligning to TRBD2. The germline gives CDR1 GTSNPN, CDR2 SVGIG (reference sequence). V shed 4 bases and J 4 bases; nucleotides not matched to a gene: 6. This CDR3 is 13 amino acids long. The CDR3 sequence: CAWNSGRTYEQYF. DNA of the CDR3: TGTGCCTGGAACAGCGGGAGAACATACGAGCAGTACTTC.

There are a few counts of this clonotype. V usage is TRBV6-1 and J usage is TRBJ2-7; 9 bases fit TRBD2. CDR3 length equals 18 residues. The V gene's germline CDR1 is MNHNS and CDR2 SASEGT. The J segment lost 0 bases and the V segment lost 5 bases, leaving 14 bases of the junction unmatched. As DNA, the CDR3 is TGTGCCAGCAGTTATTCAGGCGGGATGACTAGCGGCTCCTACGAGCAGTACTTC. Translating it yields CASSYSGGMTSGSYEQYF.